This T cell receptor (beta chain) was sequenced in a study of cytomegalovirus exposure and HLA in healthy donors. Germline V CDR1 and CDR2: SGDLS, YYNGEE. V lost 3 bases to trimming and J lost 3 bases, with 17 bases between them. The CDR3 totals 16 residues. Points from the study as a whole: Among TCR beta chains, those listed as cytomegalovirus-associated numbered more than 150. TCR beta V segments were, for the most part, productive about 87% or about 30% of the time in an earlier analysis. The authors reported that TCR beta sequences could predict HLA-A and HLA-B alleles. These predictions were accurate for most subjects in the first cohort. Later analysis demonstrated an association between a missense DCLRE1C variant and TCR beta V- and J-gene trimming.

With respect to this clone: The antigen is unknown.

Primers: 60 Vbeta forward and 13 Jbeta reverse. TCRdb keeps only in-frame clones here, not all; method: immunoSEQ multiplex PCR. In the table there are around 150,000 clones, 84% of which are singletons. The clonotype was recovered from a man aged 50 to 59 in good health and CMV-seropositive. The sample was PBMCs. The chain has TRBV9 and TRBJ2-3; a weak D match, TRBD1 (8 bases). The DNA of the CDR3 is TGTGCCAGCAGCGCCTCCGGACAGGGAGGGACAGATACGCAGTATTTT. Its translation is CASSASGQGGTDTQYF.